A selection of T cell receptor beta chains follows, all from one sample in a study of cytomegalovirus exposure and HLA in healthy donors. Some clones are missing from TCRdb's copy, which holds only in-frame ones; the method was immunoSEQ multiplex PCR. Counted here are approximately 300,000 clones, 84% occurring once; the ten biggest clones make up about 2%. Sequencing used PBMCs. Every receptor here comes from a woman in her 40s in good health and CMV-seropositive. CDR3s include the opening cysteine and the closing phenylalanine or tryptophan. The D gene is left open where the match is weak. The size of a clone is reported for some rows only, either as once, few or many, or as a class for expanded clones.

D: .; size: once; V: TRBV6-6; J: TRBJ2-7; DNA: TGTGCCAGCAGTTACTCGCACAACTCCTACGAGCAGTACTTC; CDR3: CASSYSHNSYEQYF
D: TRBD2; size: .; V: TRBV11-2; J: TRBJ2-2; DNA: TGTGCCAGCAGCTTAGTCGGACTAGCGGGAGGAGGGACCGGGGAGCTGTTTTTT; CDR3: CASSLVGLAGGGTGELFF
D: TRBD2; size: once; V: TRBV5-1; J: TRBJ2-7; DNA: TGCGCCAGCAGCCCGACTAGCGGGAGGGCCTTTGGGGGAGAGCAGTACTTC; CDR3: CASSPTSGRAFGGEQYF
D: TRBD1; size: .; V: TRBV12-5; J: TRBJ2-6; DNA: TGTGCTAGTGGTCCCTCGGGGACAGGGACACTCGGGGCCAACGTCCTGACTTTC; CDR3: CASGPSGTGTLGANVLTF
D: TRBD1; size: few; V: TRBV6-1; J: TRBJ1-2; DNA: TGTGCCAGCAGTGAACAGGGGGCGTTTGGCTATGGCTACACCTTC; CDR3: CASSEQGAFGYGYTF
D: TRBD2; size: .; V: TRBV27; J: TRBJ2-3; DNA: TGTGCCAGCAGCCCGGGACTAGCGGGAGAATGGGATACGCAGTATTTT; CDR3: CASSPGLAGEWDTQYF
D: TRBD1; size: few; V: TRBV5-1; J: TRBJ1-2; DNA: TGCGCCAGCAGCTTGGCCCCGACAGGGGGCGATGATGTCTACACCTTC; CDR3: CASSLAPTGGDDVYTF
D: TRBD2; size: .; V: TRBV19; J: TRBJ2-5; DNA: TGTGCCAGTAGGGGGGGGATCGGGTGGTCAGAGACCCAGTACTTC; CDR3: CASRGGIGWSETQYF
D: .; size: few; V: TRBV5-1; J: TRBJ2-7; DNA: TGCGCCAGCCGACATTCCGGGACAACGTACGAGCAGTACTTC; CDR3: CASRHSGTTYEQYF
D: .; size: .; V: TRBV28; J: TRBJ2-7; DNA: TGTGCCAGCAGGACGACCGGACACTACGAGCAGTACTTC; CDR3: CASRTTGHYEQYF
D: TRBD1; size: .; V: TRBV25-1; J: TRBJ1-2; DNA: TGTGCCAGCAGTGAACGAGGACAGGTGGGCTATGGCTACACCTTC; CDR3: CASSERGQVGYGYTF
D: .; size: .; V: TRBV4-3; J: TRBJ1-5; DNA: TGCGCCAGCAGCCAAGACAGGGGTAGCAATCAGCCCCAGCATTTT; CDR3: CASSQDRGSNQPQHF
D: TRBD2; size: .; V: TRBV7-8; J: TRBJ2-2; DNA: TGTGCCAGCAGCTTATATAGCGGGTTCGTCGGGAACACCGGGGAGCTGTTTTTT; CDR3: CASSLYSGFVGNTGELFF
D: .; size: .; V: TRBV9; J: TRBJ1-1; DNA: TGTGCCAGCAGCGTAGGGTCGGGAGGCAGGCGAGCTTTCTTT; CDR3: CASSVGSGGRRAFF
D: .; size: .; V: TRBV9; J: TRBJ1-1; DNA: TGTGCCAGCAGCGATCTAACAACAGGGATGAACACTGAAGCTTTCTTT; CDR3: CASSDLTTGMNTEAFF
D: TRBD1; size: .; V: TRBV5-1; J: TRBJ1-3; DNA: TGCGCCAGCAGCTTTCTCAACCCGGGACAGGGAACTGGAAACACCATATATTTT; CDR3: CASSFLNPGQGTGNTIYF
D: .; size: .; V: TRBV5-1; J: TRBJ1-5; DNA: TGCGCCAGCAGCTTCGCCCCGGTTGGGGGCGGGCAGCCCCAGCATTTT; CDR3: CASSFAPVGGGQPQHF
D: .; size: few; V: TRBV18; J: TRBJ1-2; DNA: TGTGCCAGCTCTCAACAGGATAACTATGGCTACACCTTC; CDR3: CASSQQDNYGYTF
D: .; size: .; V: TRBV27; J: TRBJ1-5; DNA: TGTGCCAGCAGTACCACAGGCACTAATCAGCCCCAGCATTTT; CDR3: CASSTTGTNQPQHF
D: .; size: .; V: TRBV23-1; J: TRBJ2-1; DNA: TGCGCCAGCAGTCGGAGGGCCGATAACAATGAGCAGTTCTTC; CDR3: CASSRRADNNEQFF
D: .; size: .; V: TRBV9; J: TRBJ1-6; DNA: TGTGCCAGCAATACAGGGAATTCCCCCCTCCACTTT; CDR3: CASNTGNSPLHF
D: TRBD2; size: .; V: TRBV2; J: TRBJ2-1; DNA: TGTGCCAGCAGGGCCCGGGGACTAGCGGGAGGTCATGAGCAGTTCTTC; CDR3: CASRARGLAGGHEQFF
D: TRBD1; size: .; V: TRBV29-1; J: TRBJ2-1; DNA: TGCAGCGTTGAAGGGAAACAGGGGGCCTCCTACAATGAGCAGTTCTTC; CDR3: CSVEGKQGASYNEQFF
D: .; size: .; V: TRBV27; J: TRBJ2-2; DNA: TGTGCCAGCAGTTACCCGGCCGGGGAGCTGTTTTTT; CDR3: CASSYPAGELFF
D: TRBD1; size: .; V: TRBV7-9; J: TRBJ1-6; DNA: TGTGCCAGCAGACCCGGGAGGGGGACAGGGAATTCACCCCTCCACTTT; CDR3: CASRPGRGTGNSPLHF
D: .; size: .; V: TRBV6-5; J: TRBJ2-3; DNA: TGTGCCAGCACCAAACAGAGCACAGATACGCAGTATTTT; CDR3: CASTKQSTDTQYF
D: .; size: few; V: TRBV19; J: TRBJ1-3; DNA: TGTGCCAGTAGTGACGGGAGCTCTGGAAACACCATATATTTT; CDR3: CASSDGSSGNTIYF
D: TRBD1; size: .; V: TRBV9; J: TRBJ2-7; DNA: TGTGCCAGCAGCAATAAGGGAGGGACAGGGTTACACTTC; CDR3: CASSNKGGTGLHF
D: TRBD1; size: .; V: TRBV5-4; J: TRBJ1-4; DNA: TGTGCCAGCAGTTCTCAACAGGGGGCGGCAACTAATGAAAAACTGTTTTTT; CDR3: CASSSQQGAATNEKLFF
D: .; size: .; V: TRBV7-8; J: TRBJ1-4; DNA: TGTGCCAGCAGCTTAGGGGCACTTAATGAAAAACTGTTTTTT; CDR3: CASSLGALNEKLFF
D: .; size: .; V: TRBV6-6; J: TRBJ2-7; DNA: TGTGCCAGCAGGGAGGGTGAGTCCTACGAGCAGTACTTC; CDR3: CASREGESYEQYF
D: .; size: once; V: TRBV27; J: TRBJ2-1; DNA: TGTGCCAGCAGTGTGATGGGGGCAGGTGAGCAGTTCTTC; CDR3: CASSVMGAGEQFF
D: TRBD1; size: .; V: TRBV19; J: TRBJ1-5; DNA: TGTGCCAGTAGTCCTGACAGGGTCAGCAATCAGCCCCAGCATTTT; CDR3: CASSPDRVSNQPQHF
D: .; size: .; V: TRBV19; J: TRBJ1-5; DNA: TGTGCCAGTATAGGGCAGGGCGGTCAGCCCCAGCATTTT; CDR3: CASIGQGGQPQHF
D: .; size: .; V: TRBV21-1; J: TRBJ2-7; DNA: TGTGCCAGCAGCAAAGCGCTGGGACAGGGGGCGGGGGAGCAGTACTTC; CDR3: CASSKALGQGAGEQYF
D: .; size: .; V: TRBV11-3; J: TRBJ1-2; DNA: TGTGCCAGCAGCCCCACCCAGGGATTCTATGGCTACACCTTC; CDR3: CASSPTQGFYGYTF
D: TRBD2; size: .; V: TRBV28; J: TRBJ2-3; DNA: TGTGCCAGCAGTTCTAGCGGGAGCACAGATACGCAGTATTTT; CDR3: CASSSSGSTDTQYF
D: TRBD1; size: .; V: TRBV14; J: TRBJ1-1; DNA: TGTGCCCCTATACAGGGACAGGGTGGCACTGAAGCTTTCTTT; CDR3: CAPIQGQGGTEAFF
D: .; size: .; V: TRBV6-6; J: TRBJ2-7; DNA: TGTGCCAGCAGCTACTCGACTAGCTCCTACGAGCAGTACTTC; CDR3: CASSYSTSSYEQYF
D: .; size: .; V: TRBV6-5; J: TRBJ1-1; DNA: TGTGCCAGCAGTTACCCCCCGACTGAAGCTTTCTTT; CDR3: CASSYPPTEAFF